In its sample, the clone carrying this TCR beta chain was seen a few times. As yet, its antigen is unknown. Expressed TCRB transcripts got sequenced, as all isolated RNA was reverse transcribed. Method: immunoSEQ multiplex PCR; TCRdb's copy keeps in-frame clones and lacks some. Of some 410,000 clones in the sample, about 15% were seen once. The data were taken from a study of beta chain features in type 1 diabetes. Study results and limitations: The influence of HLA type on TCRB rearrangement stayed undetermined. Within patients, naive, central memory and Treg TCRB repertoires seemed more similar than within healthy donors. More deletions and fewer insertions at VDJ junctions were found in patients with type 1 diabetes.

V was clipped by 6 bases and J by 9 bases, with 24 bases between them. Germline V gene sequence: CDR1 SGDLS, CDR2 YYNGEE. The CDR3 runs 15 residues. The V call is TRBV9, the J call TRBJ1-2; D gene ambiguous. The source of this sequence is a man aged 25-45 years in good health. Sequencing was carried out using naive CD4+ T cells from blood. The DNA for the CDR3 is TGTGCCAGCACCCAAATGACCACCATTTCTGAACGCTACACCTTC. As protein: CASTQMTTISERYTF.